This is a list of T cell receptor beta chains from one sample in a study of blood T cell repertoires in COVID-19. Repertoires were generated with immunoSEQ multiplex PCR, while TCRdb's copy carries only in-frame clones and drops some. The sample records some 96,000 clones, roughly nine tenths being singletons. The source material was peripheral blood. The receptors originated from a man between 25 and 39 years old in a cohort sampled during active COVID-19. Both conserved end residues are part of each CDR3. Each record gives: clone size, V gene, CDR3 length, J gene, D gene, CDR3 protein, CDR3 DNA. D genes are given only for firm matches. Clone size is shown for a subset of rows, as once, few, many or a class of expanded clone.

clone size: few; V gene: TRBV19; CDR3 length: 13; J gene: TRBJ1-1; D gene: NA; CDR3 protein: CASSRAPGTEAFF; CDR3 DNA: TGTGCCAGTAGTAGGGCCCCTGGGACTGAAGCTTTCTTT
clone size: NA; V gene: TRBV27; CDR3 length: 14; J gene: TRBJ2-7; D gene: NA; CDR3 protein: CASSLSQYPLEQYF; CDR3 DNA: TGTGCCAGCAGTTTATCACAATACCCCCTCGAGCAGTACTTC
clone size: NA; V gene: TRBV18; CDR3 length: 17; J gene: TRBJ1-2; D gene: NA; CDR3 protein: CASSPYRDSVAQYGYTF; CDR3 DNA: TGTGCCAGCTCGCCCTACCGGGACTCCGTGGCTCAATATGGCTACACCTTC
clone size: few; V gene: TRBV27; CDR3 length: 14; J gene: TRBJ1-2; D gene: TRBD1; CDR3 protein: CASSYRGQGYGYTF; CDR3 DNA: TGTGCCAGCAGTTATCGAGGACAGGGCTATGGCTACACCTTC
clone size: few; V gene: TRBV4-2; CDR3 length: 14; J gene: TRBJ1-1; D gene: NA; CDR3 protein: CASSQDGGGTEAFF; CDR3 DNA: TGTGCCAGCAGCCAAGATGGGGGGGGCACTGAAGCTTTCTTT
clone size: few; V gene: TRBV14; CDR3 length: 15; J gene: TRBJ2-6; D gene: NA; CDR3 protein: CASSQQFHGANVLTF; CDR3 DNA: TGTGCCAGCAGCCAACAGTTTCACGGGGCCAACGTCCTGACTTTC
clone size: NA; V gene: TRBV4-1; CDR3 length: 16; J gene: TRBJ2-7; D gene: TRBD2; CDR3 protein: CASSQGGTSRTYEQYF; CDR3 DNA: TGCGCCAGCAGCCAAGGGGGGACTAGTCGGACCTACGAGCAGTACTTC
clone size: NA; V gene: TRBV10-3; CDR3 length: 13; J gene: TRBJ1-6; D gene: TRBD1; CDR3 protein: CATRTGTVSPLHF; CDR3 DNA: TGTGCCACCCGGACAGGAACGGTGTCACCCCTCCACTTT
clone size: few; V gene: TRBV5-4; CDR3 length: 13; J gene: TRBJ1-2; D gene: TRBD1; CDR3 protein: CASSGTENYGYTF; CDR3 DNA: TGTGCCAGCAGCGGGACAGAAAACTATGGCTACACCTTC
clone size: NA; V gene: TRBV5-4; CDR3 length: 16; J gene: TRBJ2-1; D gene: TRBD2; CDR3 protein: CASSLATSGALDEQFF; CDR3 DNA: TGTGCCAGCAGCTTGGCCACTAGCGGGGCCCTCGATGAGCAGTTCTTC
clone size: once; V gene: TRBV7-2; CDR3 length: 13; J gene: TRBJ1-2; D gene: TRBD1; CDR3 protein: CASSAGQGNGYTF; CDR3 DNA: TGTGCCAGCAGCGCTGGACAGGGTAATGGCTACACCTTC
clone size: once; V gene: TRBV5-1; CDR3 length: 16; J gene: TRBJ1-2; D gene: NA; CDR3 protein: CASSLSLGSGSYGYTF; CDR3 DNA: TGCGCCAGCAGCTTGAGCCTTGGTTCAGGGTCCTATGGCTACACCTTC
clone size: NA; V gene: TRBV5-4; CDR3 length: 15; J gene: TRBJ2-7; D gene: TRBD2; CDR3 protein: CASSSAGGLNYEQYF; CDR3 DNA: TGTGCCAGCAGCTCAGCGGGGGGGTTAAACTACGAGCAGTACTTC